The 25 T cell receptor beta chains in this list originate from one sample, sequenced in a study of cytomegalovirus exposure and HLA in healthy donors. In the PCR, 60 Vbeta and 13 Jbeta primers were used. The assay was immunoSEQ multiplex PCR, and TCRdb's table has in-frame clones only and misses some. The data contain under 150,000 clones, around four fifths of them seen just once; the ten biggest clones take up over 0.9%. The sample taken for sequencing was PBMCs. The origin of the receptors is a human donor in good health.

The V and J genes are TRBV5-6 and TRBJ1-1, with TRBD1 matching 7 bases. With V trimmed by 6 bases and J by 8 bases, 16 bases remained unmatched. From germline, CDR1 is SGHDT and CDR2 YYEEEE. The CDR3 runs to 15 residues. The CDR3 sequence is CASIRTPGQIAEAFF. The DNA for the CDR3 is TGTGCCAGCATACGAACTCCGGGACAGATAGCCGAAGCTTTCTTT.

As for this clone: Germline and junction disagree at one end, which may indicate a read error. This chain connects TRBV7-9 to TRBJ1-4; 7 bases map to TRBD1. CDR1 is SEHNR, CDR2 FQNEAQ, per germline (reference sequence). CDR3 length: 12 residues. CDR3 residues: CSSSLGQAKLFF. CDR3 nucleotides: TGTTCCAGCAGCTTAGGACAGGCCAAACTGTTTTTT.

Remarks on this clone: An end of the junction does not agree with germline; a read error may underlie this. This sequence joins TRBV7-7 and TRBJ1-4, with 8 bases lining up with TRBD1. The germline gives CDR1 SSHAT, CDR2 FNYEAQ (reference sequence). This CDR3 region has 15 residues. CDR3 in amino acids: CASSLGQGADEKLFF. Written as DNA, the CDR3 is TGTGCTAGCAGCTTAGGCCAGGGGGCAGATGAAAAACTGTTTTTT.

The chain combines TRBV27 with TRBJ1-2; 7 bases match TRBD1. CDR1 and CDR2 (germline): MNHEY, SMNVEV (reference sequence). After removal of 4 bases from V and 4 bases from J, the junction contained 6 bases not matched to a gene. This CDR3 contains 14 residues. The CDR3 loop reads CASSSNRGGYGYTF. CDR3 DNA: TGTGCCAGCAGTTCAAACAGGGGCGGCTATGGCTACACCTTC.

This chain connects TRBV19 to TRBJ2-7, with 7 bases fitting TRBD2. CDR3 length: 15 amino acids. Trimming took 4 bases from V and 1 from J; bases not matched to a gene: 7. Germline assignment: CDR1 LNHDA and CDR2 SQIVND (reference sequence). DNA for the CDR3: TGTGCCAGTAGTACGAGCGGGGCAACTTCCTACGAGCAGTACTTC. It codes for CASSTSGATSYEQYF.

The chain is built from TRBV4-2 and TRBJ2-1; D is perhaps TRBD2 (7 bases). V lost 0 bases and J lost 0, with 15 bases in between. Germline-derived CDR1 and CDR2 are LGHNA and YNFKEQ. The CDR3 runs to 18 residues. DNA of the CDR3: TGTGCCAGCAGCCAAGATGGGGGGGGCTTAAGCTCCTACAATGAGCAGTTCTTC. This encodes CASSQDGGGLSSYNEQFF.

This clone was detected only a few times. V gene TRBV7-6 combines with J gene TRBJ1-5; D perhaps matches TRBD1 (5 bases). The CDR3 has 14 amino acids. The germline V and J ends were trimmed by 4 bases and 7 bases, with 14 bases remaining between them. Germline V gives CDR1 SGHVS, CDR2 FNYEAQ. The CDR3, as DNA: TGTGCCAGCAGCTCGACTCAGGGAGGACAGCCCCAGCATTTT. Translating gives CASSSTQGGQPQHF.

The chain recombines TRBV4-2 with TRBJ2-7; the D gene is possibly TRBD1 (6 bases). Deletions cut 5 bases from V and 11 bases from J, with 16 bases between. This CDR3 is built from 12 residues. The germline CDR1 and CDR2 sequences are LGHNA and YNFKEQ. This CDR3 is CASSGTGFRKYF. The DNA of the CDR3 is TGTGCCAGCAGCGGAACAGGGTTTAGGAAGTACTTC.

The chain carries TRBV21-1 and TRBJ1-4. TRBV21-1 is given as a pseudogene. The CDR3 extends over 13 amino acids. In nucleotides, the CDR3 is TGTGCCAGCAGCAGAGGGCTACGTGAAAAACTGTTTTTT. Protein product: CASSRGLREKLFF.

V usage is TRBV7-8 and J usage is TRBJ1-1; 9 nucleotides line up with TRBD1. Germline CDR1 and CDR2: SGHVS and FQNEAQ. The V and J ends lost 0 bases and 8 bases, in that order; junction bases with no gene match: 7. This CDR3 is 15 amino acids long. The CDR3, as DNA: TGTGCCAGCAGCTTAGCGGGACAGGGCTTCTCGGAAGCTTTCTTT. Protein sequence: CASSLAGQGFSEAFF.

The V and J genes are TRBV19 and TRBJ2-3; 9 nucleotides align to TRBD2. Germline V gives CDR1 LNHDA, CDR2 SQIVND (reference sequence). V gave up 6 bases and J gave up 2 bases; unmatched junction bases: 12. The CDR3 sequence is 17 residues long. The CDR3 loop is CASSKDWAGGNTDTQYF. The CDR3 bases are TGTGCCAGTAGCAAGGACTGGGCGGGGGGGAACACAGATACGCAGTATTTT.

J is TRBJ2-7 and V is TRBV7-9; tentative D call: TRBD2 (5 bases). CDR1 is SEHNR and CDR2 is FQNEAQ in the germline V gene (reference sequence). This CDR3 is 13 amino acids long. V was cut by 4 bases and J by 0 bases, with 7 bases left in between. CDR3 region: CASSYGVSYEQYF. CDR3 DNA: TGTGCCAGCAGCTACGGGGTCTCCTACGAGCAGTACTTC.

The rearrangement links TRBV7-6 to TRBJ1-5; D perhaps matches TRBD1 (6 bases). Deletions cut 2 bases from V and 6 bases from J, with 14 bases between. The CDR3 covers 15 residues. Germline loops: CDR1 SGHVS, CDR2 FNYEAQ. CDR3 DNA: TGTGCCAGCAGCTTACTGGCAGGGGAAGGTCAGCCCCAGCATTTT. It encodes CASSLLAGEGQPQHF.

This chain uses TRBV5-1 with TRBJ1-2; the D gene is possibly TRBD1 (5 bases). Germline CDR1 and CDR2: SGHRS and YFSETQ. This CDR3 is 14 amino acids long. Trimming removed 0 bases at V and 4 bases at J, with 10 bases between. The CDR3 loop reads CASSLAFGGYGYTF. The CDR3 region has the DNA TGCGCCAGCAGCTTGGCCTTCGGGGGCTATGGCTACACCTTC.

The V call is TRBV9, the J call TRBJ2-6; D ambiguous. With 4 bases removed from V and 0 bases from J, the gap between germline ends came to 11 bases. The V gene's germline CDR1 is SGDLS and CDR2 YYNGEE. The CDR3 is 16 residues long. CDR3: CASSPRLSSGANVLTF. The CDR3 region has the DNA TGTGCCAGCAGCCCCCGCCTAAGCTCTGGGGCCAACGTCCTGACTTTC.

The genes are TRBV4-2 and TRBJ2-3, with 10 bases lining up with TRBD2. CDR3 length equals 19 residues. CDR1 is LGHNA and CDR2 is YNFKEQ in the germline V gene. V trimming: 0 bases; J trimming: 4 bases; junction bases outside the gene matches: 13. CDR3 loop: CASSQDPPTSGVWSDTQYF. The CDR3, as DNA: TGTGCCAGCAGCCAAGATCCCCCAACTAGCGGGGTCTGGTCAGATACGCAGTATTTT.

This chain joins TRBV2 and TRBJ1-5; D gene ambiguous. The CDR3 contains 16 residues. Trimming removed 5 bases at V and 2 bases at J, with 16 bases between. CDR1 and CDR2 from the germline V gene are SNHLY and FYNNEI. This chain's CDR3 is CASSLGIAPRNQPQHF. DNA of the CDR3: TGTGCCAGCAGTCTCGGGATTGCGCCCCGCAATCAGCCCCAGCATTTT.

The chain has TRBV7-2 and TRBJ1-4; 7 nucleotides agree with TRBD1. Germline V gene sequence: CDR1 SGHTA, CDR2 FQGNSA. The length of the CDR3 is 15 residues. V lost 5 bases, J lost 4 bases, and 7 bases stayed unmatched. The CDR3 DNA follows: TGTGCCAGCAGCGCAGCCGGGACAGTTAATGAAAAACTGTTTTTT. The encoded protein is CASSAAGTVNEKLFF.

This clone turned up a few times. The gene calls are TRBV9 and TRBJ1-1, with D perhaps TRBD1 (5 bases). Per germline, CDR1 SGDLS and CDR2 YYNGEE. V shed 3 bases and J shed 1 base, with 10 bases lying between them. The CDR3 extends over 14 amino acids. This CDR3 is CASSDPTENTEAFF. The CDR3 bases are TGTGCCAGCAGCGATCCGACAGAGAACACTGAAGCTTTCTTT.

CDR3 in DNA: TGTGCCAGCAGCTTAGGACAGGCAGCTGGAAACACCATATATTTT. As protein: CASSLGQAAGNTIYF. V is TRBV7-6 and J is TRBJ1-3; TRBD1 might be the D (6 bases). The CDR3 has 15 amino acids. V dropped 1 base and J dropped 2 bases, with 9 bases sitting between them. Germline V CDR1 and CDR2: SGHVS, FNYEAQ.

The V call is TRBV5-8, the J call TRBJ1-5; TRBD1 might be the D (6 bases). The CDR3 extends over 15 amino acids. V was clipped by 0 bases and J by 2 bases, with 9 bases between them. Germline V gene lookup returns CDR1 SGHTS and CDR2 YDEGEE. The CDR3 here is CASSLGGLGNQPQHF. The CDR3 nucleotides read TGTGCCAGCAGCTTGGGGGGGCTTGGCAATCAGCCCCAGCATTTT.

The rearrangement links TRBV19 to TRBJ2-3; D not certain. The CDR3 is 13 residues long. Trimming stripped 5 bases from V and 5 bases from J, with 11 bases between. In germline, CDR1 is LNHDA, CDR2 SQIVND (reference sequence). CDR3 residues: CASSQVEQDTQYF. The CDR3 nucleotides read TGTGCCAGTAGTCAGGTTGAACAAGATACGCAGTATTTT.

This rearrangement joins TRBV19 to TRBJ1-1; D ambiguous. Looked up from germline, CDR1 is LNHDA and CDR2 is SQIVND (reference sequence). CDR3 size: 15 residues. Trimming took off 2 bases at V and 3 bases at J, with 13 bases between the two ends. In DNA, the CDR3 is TGTGCCAGTAGTATACGGGCTCCGAGGGACACTGAAGCTTTCTTT. Protein: CASSIRAPRDTEAFF.

This clone has just one count. The chain has TRBV13 and TRBJ1-2; TRBD1 is a possible D gene (6 bases). This CDR3 spans 15 amino acids. Germline loops: CDR1 PRHDT, CDR2 FYEKMQ (reference sequence). V was cut by 0 bases and J by 7 bases, with 15 bases left in between. The CDR3 region has the DNA TGTGCCAGCAGCTTAGGTGGGGGCCCTATAAGTGGCTACACCTTC. Translating gives CASSLGGGPISGYTF.

CDR3 coding DNA: TGTGCCAGCAGCCCCCACGCAACATCGAACACCGGGGAGCTGTTTTTT. Protein sequence: CASSPHATSNTGELFF. The J gene is TRBJ2-2, the V gene TRBV13; no reliable D call. The CDR3 sequence is 16 residues long. Germline loops: CDR1 PRHDT, CDR2 FYEKMQ (reference sequence). Trimming pared 5 bases from V and 0 bases from J, leaving 13 bases between.